This is a list of T cell receptor beta chains from one sample in a study of blood T cell repertoires in COVID-19. Sequencing used immunoSEQ multiplex PCR; TCRdb keeps in-frame clones, though not all of them. The repertoire holds almost 400,000 clones, over 85% seen once, with 1.7% in the top ten. Sequenced input: PBMCs or T cells enriched from blood (not recorded which). The receptor set was obtained from a woman aged 25 to 39 who had recovered from COVID-19. The CDR3 runs from the conserved cysteine through the conserved F or W. Fields, in order: clone size, V gene, J gene, D gene, CDR3 DNA, CDR3 protein. The D gene is left open where the match is weak. Part of the rows lack a size; the others show once, few, many or a class for expanded clones.

>once|TRBV2|TRBJ2-3|TRBD1
TGTGCCAGCAGGGGACAGCTCTCTAGCACAGATACGCAGTATTTT
CASRGQLSSTDTQYF
>-|TRBV9|TRBJ1-6|TRBD1
TGTGCCAGCAGCCCGAACTTGGGCGGGACAGGGAACCGGGATGGACCCTATAATTCACCCCTCCACTTT
CASSPNLGGTGNRDGPYNSPLHF
>-|TRBV5-4|TRBJ2-7|-
TGTGCCAGCAGCTTGGACAGGCCCTACGAGCAGTACTTC
CASSLDRPYEQYF
>-|TRBV25-1|TRBJ2-7|-
TGTGCCAGCAGTGAACGAGGGCTCTACGAGCAGTACTTC
CASSERGLYEQYF
>-|TRBV19|TRBJ2-6|-
TGTGCCAGTAGTACCACAGGATCTGGGGCCAACGTCCTGACTTTC
CASSTTGSGANVLTF
>-|TRBV3-1/TRBV3-2|TRBJ1-2|-
TGTGCCAGCAAGGGGCGGACAAACTATGGCTACACCTTC
CASKGRTNYGYTF
>-|TRBV7-3|TRBJ2-2|-
TGTGCCAGCAGCTTAACCGGGGGGCAGACCGGGGAGCTGTTTTTT
CASSLTGGQTGELFF
>-|TRBV5-8|TRBJ2-7|TRBD2
TGTGCCAGCAGCTCGATCCAAGGGACTAGCCGGGACTACGAGCAGTACTTC
CASSSIQGTSRDYEQYF
>-|TRBV30|TRBJ1-1|-
TGTGCCTGGAGTCCTGACTACACTGAAGCTTTCTTT
CAWSPDYTEAFF
>-|TRBV30|TRBJ2-1|TRBD1
TGTGCCTGGAGTGACGACAGGGTTGACAATGAGCAGTTCTTC
CAWSDDRVDNEQFF
>once|TRBV12-3/TRBV12-4|TRBJ2-2|-
TGTGCCAGCAAATCTTACACCGGGGAGCTGTTTTTT
CASKSYTGELFF
>-|TRBV2|TRBJ1-5|-
TGTGCCAGCAGTGGCGGCAGGGGCAATCAGCCCCAGCATTTT
CASSGGRGNQPQHF
>-|TRBV20-1|TRBJ2-1|TRBD2
TGCAGTGCTAGTCGGCTAGCGGGAGTGGCCTACAATGAGCAGTTCTTC
CSASRLAGVAYNEQFF
>-|TRBV28|TRBJ2-7|-
TGTGCCAGCAGTTTGAGGAGGGGCTCCTACGAGCAGTACTTC
CASSLRRGSYEQYF
>-|TRBV4-2|TRBJ2-2|-
TGTGCCAGCTCGGAGACTACCACCGGGGAGCTGTTTTTT
CASSETTTGELFF
>once|TRBV5-6|TRBJ2-3|TRBD2
TGTGCCAGCAGCTGGGCTAGCGGGAGAATAGATACGCAGTATTTT
CASSWASGRIDTQYF
>few|TRBV4-2|TRBJ2-1|TRBD2
TGTGCCAGCAGCCAAACGGGGGGGCCGAATGAGCAGTTCTTC
CASSQTGGPNEQFF
>-|TRBV12-5|TRBJ1-4|-
TGTGCTAGTGCCTCGGTAGTGGGGAGCGATTCAACTAATGAAAAACTGTTTTTT
CASASVVGSDSTNEKLFF
>-|TRBV30|TRBJ1-4|-
TGTGCCTGGAGGCGGGGGCGTGAAAAACTGTTTTTT
CAWRRGREKLFF
>-|TRBV2|TRBJ2-4|-
TGTGCCAGCAGTGAAGCGGAGAGTAGGAACATTCAGTACTTC
CASSEAESRNIQYF
>once|TRBV7-9|TRBJ1-1|-
TGTGCCAGCAGTCGGACACAAGGGGTATACACTGAAGCTTTCTTT
CASSRTQGVYTEAFF
>-|TRBV29-1|TRBJ1-2|-
TGCAGCGTCGCTCAGGGGATGGCGGGCTATGGCTACACCTTC
CSVAQGMAGYGYTF
>-|TRBV7-9|TRBJ1-2|-
TGTGCCAGCAGCTTAATAGAGGGTCCCTATGGCTACACCTTC
CASSLIEGPYGYTF
>-|TRBV6-5|TRBJ1-5|TRBD1
TGTGCCAGCGCCGGGACAGGGCTCAATCAGCCCCAGCATTTT
CASAGTGLNQPQHF
>-|TRBV30|TRBJ1-2|-
TGTGCCTGGAGCGCAACAACATTTAACTATGGCTACACCTTC
CAWSATTFNYGYTF
>-|TRBV30|TRBJ2-7|TRBD1
TGTGCACTAGGACAGGGCCACGAGCAGTACTTC
CALGQGHEQYF
>-|TRBV19|TRBJ1-5|-
TGTGCCAGTAGTACGACGGGGTTCGGGCAGCCCCAGCATTTT
CASSTTGFGQPQHF
>-|TRBV5-4|TRBJ2-1|TRBD1
TGTGCCAGCAGCACGGACAGGGCTTCCTACAATGAGCAGTTCTTC
CASSTDRASYNEQFF
>-|TRBV29-1|TRBJ1-2|-
TGCAGCGTACTATCCAGTGGCTACACCTTC
CSVLSSGYTF
>-|TRBV10-3|TRBJ2-2|-
TGTGCCATCAGGCCGGGACTGGGAAACACCGGGGAGCTGTTTTTT
CAIRPGLGNTGELFF
>-|TRBV19|TRBJ1-1|-
TGTGCCAGTATTACTCCCTCTGAAGCTTTCTTT
CASITPSEAFF
>-|TRBV7-9|TRBJ2-5|TRBD2
TGTGCCAGCAGCCCCCACTTAGCGGGGGCAGGGGAGACCCAGTACTTC
CASSPHLAGAGETQYF
>-|TRBV30|TRBJ1-1|-
TGTGCCTGGAGCCCTTCTAGGAGCGTAGCTTTCTTT
CAWSPSRSVAFF
>-|TRBV29-1|TRBJ1-2|-
TGCAGCGCGTCAGACAGATCTTATGGCTACACCTTC
CSASDRSYGYTF
>-|TRBV3-1/TRBV3-2|TRBJ1-1|TRBD1
TGTGCCAGCAGCCAAGGGACAGGGGGAACGACTGAAGCTTTCTTT
CASSQGTGGTTEAFF
>-|TRBV27|TRBJ2-1|TRBD2
TGTGCCAGCAGTTGGGGGACTAGCGGTCGTGAGCAGTTCTTC
CASSWGTSGREQFF
>-|TRBV4-2|TRBJ1-3|TRBD1
TGTGCCAGCAGCCCGAGGGGGACAGGGGTTGGAAACACCATATATTTT
CASSPRGTGVGNTIYF
>-|TRBV7-8|TRBJ1-5|-
TGTGCCAGCAGCTTAGCGGGAGGGAATCAGCCCCAGCATTTT
CASSLAGGNQPQHF
>once|TRBV2|TRBJ1-5|-
TGTGCCAGCAGCCGAGATCAGCCCCAGCATTTT
CASSRDQPQHF
>-|TRBV15|TRBJ1-2|-
TGTGCCACCACGGCCAGGGAATCTACTTTTTATGGCTACACCTTC
CATTARESTFYGYTF
>-|TRBV5-1|TRBJ2-5|-
TGCGCCAGCAGCTTGGCCCAGGGGCGAGAGACCCAGTACTTC
CASSLAQGRETQYF
>-|TRBV19|TRBJ1-1|-
TGTGCCAGTAGACGACTCGAGGTAAGCGCTGAAGCTTTCTTT
CASRRLEVSAEAFF
>-|TRBV30|TRBJ1-2|-
TGTGCCTTCACGAGGACAGCGACTGATGGCTACACCTTC
CAFTRTATDGYTF
>once|TRBV7-2|TRBJ2-2|TRBD2
TGTGCCAGCAGCTTTCTTCGGGGGGGTGCCACCGGGGAGCTGTTTTTT
CASSFLRGGATGELFF
>-|TRBV5-1|TRBJ1-1|-
TGCGCCAGCAGCCCCGGCAGCCCTAGTTCCGAAGCTTTCTTT
CASSPGSPSSEAFF
>-|TRBV6-5|TRBJ2-5|-
TGTGCCAGCAGTTACTCGTCGGGGACCCAGTACTTC
CASSYSSGTQYF
>once|TRBV27|TRBJ1-5|-
TGTGCCAGCAGTTTCTCCGGAGGGGCCCACAGTCAGCCCCAGCATTTT
CASSFSGGAHSQPQHF
>-|TRBV28|TRBJ1-5|-
TGTGCCAGCAGTTCAACAACAGGGTTCGTCGGCGATCAGCCCCAGCATTTT
CASSSTTGFVGDQPQHF
>-|TRBV5-4|TRBJ1-2|-
TGTGCCAGCAGCCCAAGGACAGATACTAACTATGGCTACACCTTC
CASSPRTDTNYGYTF
>-|TRBV7-9|TRBJ1-6|-
TGTGCCAGCACCCTACCCGGGGTGGGCGAATCCTATAATTCACCCCTCCACTTT
CASTLPGVGESYNSPLHF
>-|TRBV3-1/TRBV3-2|TRBJ2-3|TRBD2
TGTGCCAGCAGCCAGGCGGGGGGGACTAGAGCCGTAGATACGCAGTATTTT
CASSQAGGTRAVDTQYF
>-|TRBV12-3/TRBV12-4|TRBJ1-1|-
TGTGCCAGCAGTTTATCGGCGGGCACTGAAGCTTTCTTT
CASSLSAGTEAFF
>-|TRBV6-5|TRBJ1-4|TRBD1
TGTGCCAGCAGTTACTTGACAGGGCCAGGAGAAAAACTGTTTTTT
CASSYLTGPGEKLFF